Listed below are T cell receptor beta chains from one sample, sequenced in a study of post-analysis software for immune sequencing data. MiXCR, run by TCRdb on the PCR reads, gives a single entry per CDR3 protein. The sample includes some 500,000 distinct CDR3 sequences, 40% to 55% of them seen just once. What was sequenced was blood. These receptors all come from a girl aged 10 to 17 with multiple sclerosis. The CDR3 runs from the conserved cysteine through the conserved F or W. A D gene is named only where the DNA matches it firmly. Only some rows state a clone size, as once, few, many or a class for expanded clones.

14 | few | TRBJ1-5 | TRBV27 | . | CASRGWGSNQPQHF | TGTGCCAGCAGGGGGTGGGGGAGCAATCAGCCCCAGCATTTT
14 | . | TRBJ1-4 | TRBV5-6 | . | CASSFGQGSEKLVF | .
11 | once | TRBJ2-5 | TRBV2 | . | CASITQETQYF | TGTGCCAGTATCACGCAAGAGACCCAGTACTTC
15 | . | TRBJ1-2 | TRBV6-2/TRBV6-3 | TRBD1 | CASSYDEGQNYGYTF | TGTGCCAGCAGTTACGACGAGGGACAGAACTATGGCTACACCTTC
11 | few | TRBJ1-1 | TRBV15 | . | CATSLGAEAFF | TGTGCCACCAGCCTGGGGGCTGAAGCTTTCTTT
15 | few | TRBJ2-3 | TRBV9 | TRBD1 | CASSVGQGTTDTQYF | TGTGCCAGCAGCGTAGGACAGGGGACGACAGATACGCAGTATTTT
13 | . | TRBJ1-2 | TRBV20-1 | . | CSASLEGEYGYTF | TGCAGTGCTAGTCTTGAGGGGGAGTATGGCTACACCTTC
14 | . | TRBJ1-2 | TRBV7-3 | . | CASSPDQAACCYTF | TGTGCCAGCAGCCCCGACCAGGCTGCTTGTTGCTACACCTTC
17 | few | TRBJ2-1 | TRBV20-1 | TRBD2 | CSARDRRAGVGDNEQFF | TGCAGTGCTAGAGATCGTCGGGCGGGAGTAGGCGACAATGAGCAGTTCTTC
16 | . | TRBJ2-7 | TRBV4-3 | TRBD2 | CASSQDLTGGGREQYF | TGCGCCAGCAGCCAAGATTTAACGGGAGGAGGTCGGGAGCAGTACTTC
12 | few | TRBJ2-4 | TRBV3-1 | . | CASSSSRDIQYF | TGTGCCAGCAGCTCCTCGCGGGACATTCAGTACTTC
15 | . | TRBJ2-7 | TRBV7-9 | . | CAPTGQRGDYYEQYF | TGTGCCCCTACTGGACAAAGGGGGGACTACTACGAGCAGTACTTC
16 | . | TRBJ1-1 | TRBV28 | TRBD1 | CASSLGADRTNTEAFF | TGTGCCAGCAGTTTAGGGGCGGACAGGACGAACACTGAAGCTTTCTTT
15 | . | TRBJ1-5 | TRBV12-3/TRBV12-4 | TRBD1 | CASSWTGGAGQPQHF | TGTGCCAGCAGTTGGACAGGGGGCGCGGGTCAGCCCCAGCATTTT
14 | few | TRBJ2-1 | TRBV29-1 | TRBD1 | CSVDRDRGYNEQFF | TGCAGCGTTGATCGGGACAGGGGCTACAATGAGCAGTTCTTC
16 | once | TRBJ2-1 | TRBV20-1 | . | CSAKGQGTSGHNEQFF | TGCAGTGCTAAGGGACAGGGAACTAGCGGGCACAATGAGCAGTTCTTC
12 | . | TRBJ2-7 | TRBV7-8 | . | CASSPVAGEQYF | TGTGCCAGCAGCCCGGTGGCTGGCGAGCAGTACTTC
18 | . | TRBJ1-2 | TRBV25-1 | . | CASSELSPEGIGMDGYTF | TGTGCCAGCAGTGAATTATCCCCCGAGGGCATCGGAATGGATGGCTACACCTTC
15 | few | TRBJ2-5 | TRBV7-8 | . | CASSPRVRGGETQYF | TGTGCCAGCAGCCCAAGGGTCAGGGGCGGAGAGACCCAGTACTTC
17 | . | TRBJ2-7 | TRBV20-1 | TRBD2 | CSARDHSVSSGRAWQYF | TGCAGTGCTAGAGACCACTCTGTTTCTAGCGGGAGGGCCTGGCAGTACTTC
14 | . | TRBJ2-5 | TRBV6-6 | . | CASRETYYGETQYF | TGTGCCAGCAGAGAGACTTATTACGGGGAGACCCAGTACTTC
17 | . | TRBJ2-3 | TRBV27 | . | CASSFDPYRVRTDTQYF | TGTGCCAGCAGTTTTGATCCCTACAGGGTACGCACAGATACGCAGTATTTT
12 | . | TRBJ1-5 | TRBV20-1 | . | CSAMGSNQPQHF | TGCAGTGCAATGGGCAGCAATCAGCCCCAGCATTTT
12 | . | TRBJ1-2 | TRBV15 | . | CATTRGDYGYTF | TGTGCCACCACTCGAGGGGACTATGGCTACACCTTC
15 | . | TRBJ2-4 | TRBV20-1 | TRBD2 | CSASALAVAKNIQYF | TGCAGTGCTAGTGCGCTAGCGGTAGCCAAAAACATTCAGTACTTC
17 | . | TRBJ2-1 | TRBV5-4 | TRBD2 | CASSSGTSILSYNEQFF | TGTGCCAGCAGCTCCGGGACTAGTATACTCTCCTACAATGAGCAGTTCTTC
16 | many | TRBJ2-7 | TRBV20-1 | TRBD2 | CSARDGEAGDSYEQYF | TGCAGTGCTAGAGATGGGGAGGCGGGAGATTCCTACGAGCAGTACTTC
11 | . | TRBJ2-1 | TRBV27 | . | CASSLFGTQFF | TGTGCCAGCAGTTTATTCGGGACCCAGTTCTTC
14 | . | TRBJ2-5 | TRBV12-3/TRBV12-4 | TRBD2 | CASSLGTSFETQYF | TGTGCCAGCAGTTTGGGGACTAGCTTCGAGACCCAGTACTTC
16 | . | TRBJ2-3 | TRBV11-3 | TRBD1 | CASSSSRTGFTDTQYF | TGTGCCAGCAGTTCATCCCGGACAGGATTCACAGATACGCAGTATTTT
15 | few | TRBJ2-1 | TRBV3-1 | . | CASSQELGGTNEQFF | TGTGCCAGCAGCCAAGAACTGGGAGGTACGAATGAGCAGTTCTTC
14 | . | TRBJ2-7 | TRBV29-1 | TRBD1 | CSAGTDYPSYEQYF | TGCAGCGCCGGGACAGATTACCCGAGCTACGAGCAGTACTTC
14 | few | TRBJ2-3 | TRBV5-1 | TRBD1 | CASSLGQVGDTQYF | TGCGCCAGCAGCTTAGGACAGGTTGGAGATACGCAGTATTTT
20 | . | TRBJ2-7 | TRBV6-5 | TRBD2 | CASSYSRPGLAGGPRHEQYF | TGTGCCAGCAGTTACTCCCGACCGGGACTAGCGGGAGGGCCGAGACACGAGCAGTACTTC
13 | . | TRBJ2-1 | TRBV3-1 | . | CASSQDKGDEQFF | TGTGCCAGCAGCCAAGATAAGGGAGATGAGCAGTTCTTC
16 | . | TRBJ2-7 | TRBV7-9 | . | CASSSRRGGASYEQYF | TGTGCCAGCAGCTCCCGGAGGGGCGGGGCCTCCTACGAGCAGTACTTC
11 | few | TRBJ2-1 | TRBV29-1 | . | CSFYIYNEQFF | TGCAGCTTCTACATTTACAATGAGCAGTTCTTC
16 | few | TRBJ2-1 | TRBV6-2/TRBV6-3 | . | CASSRTTKSSYNEQFF | TGTGCCAGCAGTCGCACCACAAAGAGCTCCTACAATGAGCAGTTCTTC
16 | once | TRBJ2-1 | TRBV7-8 | . | CVSSPWSSTDYNEQFF | TGTGTCAGCAGCCCCTGGTCCTCTACTGACTACAATGAGCAGTTCTTC
21 | . | TRBJ2-6 | TRBV15 | . | CATSRDTPARPTSAGANVLTF | TGTGCCACCAGCAGAGATACCCCAGCACGCCCTACAAGTGCTGGGGCCAACGTCCTGACTTTC
15 | . | TRBJ2-7 | TRBV20-1 | . | CSAPTGASYSYEQYF | TGCAGTGCCCCGACGGGCGCTAGCTACAGCTACGAGCAGTACTTC
11 | . | TRBJ1-2 | TRBV28 | . | CASLRGSGYTF | TGTGCCAGCCTCAGGGGAAGTGGCTACACCTTC
14 | . | TRBJ2-7 | TRBV28 | TRBD2 | CASSFSGEGHEQYF | TGTGCCAGCAGTTTTTCTGGGGAGGGCCACGAGCAGTACTTC
15 | . | TRBJ2-7 | TRBV13 | . | CASSLVRTYRYEQYF | TGTGCCAGCAGCTTAGTAAGGACTTACCGATACGAGCAGTACTTC
13 | . | TRBJ2-7 | TRBV25-1 | . | CASGAPAVYEQYF | TGTGCCAGCGGCGCCCCGGCGGTGTACGAGCAGTACTTC